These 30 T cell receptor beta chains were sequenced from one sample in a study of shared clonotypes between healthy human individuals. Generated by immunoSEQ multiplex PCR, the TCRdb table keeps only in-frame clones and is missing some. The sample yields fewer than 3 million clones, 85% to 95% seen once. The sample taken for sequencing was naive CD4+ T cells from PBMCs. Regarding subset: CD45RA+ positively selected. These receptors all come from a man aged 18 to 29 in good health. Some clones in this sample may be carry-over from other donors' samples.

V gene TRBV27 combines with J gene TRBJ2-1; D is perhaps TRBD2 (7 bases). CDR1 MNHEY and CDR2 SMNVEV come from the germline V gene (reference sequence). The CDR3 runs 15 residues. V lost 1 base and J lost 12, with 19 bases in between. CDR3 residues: CASSLWGGQFGGQFF. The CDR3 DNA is TGTGCCAGCAGTTTATGGGGGGGCCAATTCGGTGGGCAGTTCTTC.

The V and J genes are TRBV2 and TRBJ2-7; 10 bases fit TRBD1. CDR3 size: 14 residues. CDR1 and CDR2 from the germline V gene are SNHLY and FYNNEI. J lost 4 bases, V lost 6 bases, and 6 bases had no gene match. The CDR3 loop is CASRGQGTNYEQYF. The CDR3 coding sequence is TGTGCCAGCAGGGGACAGGGGACGAATTACGAGCAGTACTTC.

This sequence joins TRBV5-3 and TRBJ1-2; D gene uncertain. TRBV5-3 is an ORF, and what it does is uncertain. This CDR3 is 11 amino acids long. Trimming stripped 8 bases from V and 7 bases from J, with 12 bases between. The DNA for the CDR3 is TGTGCCAGCGGCGATAATCGTGGCTACACCTTC. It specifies CASGDNRGYTF.

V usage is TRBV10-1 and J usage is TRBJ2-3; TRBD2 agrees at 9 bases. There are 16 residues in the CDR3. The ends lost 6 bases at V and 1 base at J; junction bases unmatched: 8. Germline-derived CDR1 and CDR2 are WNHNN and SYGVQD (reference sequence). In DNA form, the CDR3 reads TGCGCCAGCAGCACGAGTAGCGGGGGAGGCACAGATACGCAGTATTTT. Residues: CASSTSSGGGTDTQYF.

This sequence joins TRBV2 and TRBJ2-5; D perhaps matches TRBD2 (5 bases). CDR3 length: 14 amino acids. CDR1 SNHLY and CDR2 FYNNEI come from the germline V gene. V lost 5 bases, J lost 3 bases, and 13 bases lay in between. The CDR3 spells CASSSSWGEETQYF. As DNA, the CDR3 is TGTGCCAGCAGTTCAAGTTGGGGAGAAGAGACCCAGTACTTC. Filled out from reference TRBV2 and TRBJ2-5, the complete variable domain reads EPEVTQTPSHQVTQMGQEVILRCVPISNHLYFYWYRQILGQKVEFLVSFYNNEISEKSEIFDDQFSVERPDGSNFTLKIRSTKLEDSAMYFCASSSSWGEETQYFGPGTRLLVL.

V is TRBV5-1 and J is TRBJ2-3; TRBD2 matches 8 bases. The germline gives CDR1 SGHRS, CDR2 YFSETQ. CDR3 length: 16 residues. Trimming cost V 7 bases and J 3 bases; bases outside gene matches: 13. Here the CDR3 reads CASDLEAGVGTDTQYF. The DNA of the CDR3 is TGCGCCAGCGACCTCGAAGCGGGAGTCGGTACAGATACGCAGTATTTT.

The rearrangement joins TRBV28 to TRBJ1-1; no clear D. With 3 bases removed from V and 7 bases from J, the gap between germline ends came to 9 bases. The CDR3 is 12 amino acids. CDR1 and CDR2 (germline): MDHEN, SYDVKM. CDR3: CASSLLGIEAFF. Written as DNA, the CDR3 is TGTGCCAGCAGTTTGTTGGGTATTGAAGCTTTCTTT.

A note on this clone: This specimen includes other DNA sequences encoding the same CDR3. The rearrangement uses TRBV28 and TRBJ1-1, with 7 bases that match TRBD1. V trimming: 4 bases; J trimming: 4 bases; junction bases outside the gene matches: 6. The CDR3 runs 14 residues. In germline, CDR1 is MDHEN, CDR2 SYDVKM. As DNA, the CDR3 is TGTGCCAGCAGTTCGACAGGGCGGACCACTGAAGCTTTCTTT. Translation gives CASSSTGRTTEAFF.

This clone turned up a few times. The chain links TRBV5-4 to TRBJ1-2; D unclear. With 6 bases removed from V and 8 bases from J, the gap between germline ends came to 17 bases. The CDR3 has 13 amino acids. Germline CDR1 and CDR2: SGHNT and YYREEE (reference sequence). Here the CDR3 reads CASTTFGGIGYTF. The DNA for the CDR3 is TGTGCCAGCACCACTTTCGGTGGTATCGGCTACACCTTC.

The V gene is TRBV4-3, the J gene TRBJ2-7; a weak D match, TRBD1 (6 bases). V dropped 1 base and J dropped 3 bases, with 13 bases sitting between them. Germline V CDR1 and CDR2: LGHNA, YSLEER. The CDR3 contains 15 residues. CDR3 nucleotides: TGCGCCAGCAGCCAAGCAGGAACAGGGAGCTACGAGCAGTACTTC. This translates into CASSQAGTGSYEQYF.

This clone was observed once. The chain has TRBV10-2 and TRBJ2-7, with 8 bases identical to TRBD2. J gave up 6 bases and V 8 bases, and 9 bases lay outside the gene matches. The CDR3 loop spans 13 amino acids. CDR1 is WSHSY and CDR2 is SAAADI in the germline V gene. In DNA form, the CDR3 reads TGCGCCAGCGGGGGACTAGTGAGGCCCGAGCAGTACTTC. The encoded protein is CASGGLVRPEQYF.

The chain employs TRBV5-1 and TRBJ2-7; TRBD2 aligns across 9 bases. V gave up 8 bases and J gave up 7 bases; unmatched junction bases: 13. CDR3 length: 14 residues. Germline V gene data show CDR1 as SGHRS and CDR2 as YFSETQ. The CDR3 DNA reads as TGCGCCAGTACTGAGACTAGCGGAGGCCCTGAGCAGTACTTC. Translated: CASTETSGGPEQYF. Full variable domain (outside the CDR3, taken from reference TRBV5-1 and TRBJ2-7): KAGVTQTPRYLIKTRGQQVTLSCSPISGHRSVSWYQQTPGQGLQFLFEYFSETQRNKGNFPGRFSGRQFSNSRSEMNVSTLELGDSALYLCASTETSGGPEQYFGPGTRLTVT.

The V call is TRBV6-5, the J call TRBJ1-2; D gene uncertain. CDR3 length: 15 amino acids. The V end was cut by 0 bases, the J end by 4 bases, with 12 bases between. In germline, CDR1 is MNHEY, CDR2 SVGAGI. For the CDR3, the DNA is TGTGCCAGCAGTTACTCGACGGCAGCTTCCTATGGCTACACCTTC. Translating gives CASSYSTAASYGYTF.

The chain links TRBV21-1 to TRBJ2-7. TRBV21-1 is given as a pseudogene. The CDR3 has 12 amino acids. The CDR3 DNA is TGTGCCAGCAGCATCGTTCGTGGCGAGCAGTACTTC. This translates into CASSIVRGEQYF.

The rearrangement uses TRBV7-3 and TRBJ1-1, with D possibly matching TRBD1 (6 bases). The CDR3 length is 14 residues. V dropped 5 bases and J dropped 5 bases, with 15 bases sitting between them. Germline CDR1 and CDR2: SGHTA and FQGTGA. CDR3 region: CASSIQGVGTEAFF. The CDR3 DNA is TGTGCCAGCAGCATACAGGGTGTCGGGACTGAAGCTTTCTTT.

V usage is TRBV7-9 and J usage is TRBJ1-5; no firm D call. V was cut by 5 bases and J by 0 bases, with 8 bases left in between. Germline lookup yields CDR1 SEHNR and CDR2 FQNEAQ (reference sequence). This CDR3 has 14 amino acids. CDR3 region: CASSHPYSNQPQHF. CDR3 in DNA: TGTGCCAGCAGCCACCCCTATAGCAATCAGCCCCAGCATTTT.

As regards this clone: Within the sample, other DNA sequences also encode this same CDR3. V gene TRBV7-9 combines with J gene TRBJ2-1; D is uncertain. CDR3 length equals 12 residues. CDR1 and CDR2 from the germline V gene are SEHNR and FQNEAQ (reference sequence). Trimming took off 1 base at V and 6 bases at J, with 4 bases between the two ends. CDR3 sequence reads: CASSLVANEQFF. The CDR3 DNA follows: TGTGCCAGCAGCTTAGTTGCCAATGAGCAGTTCTTC. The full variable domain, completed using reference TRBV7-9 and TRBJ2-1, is DTGVSQNPRHKITKRGQNVTFRCDPISEHNRLYWYRQTLGQGPEFLTYFQNEAQLEKSRLLSDRFSAERPKGSFSTLEIQRTEQGDSAMYLCASSLVANEQFFGPGTRLTVL.

CDR3 sequence (DNA): TGCGCCAGCACCACTACTCCGAACACTGAAGCTTTCTTT. This encodes CASTTTPNTEAFF. The rearrangement uses TRBV5-1 and TRBJ1-1, with D uncertain. The CDR3 extends over 13 amino acids. Trimming cost V 6 bases and J 1 base, with 10 bases left between them. Germline CDR1 SGHRS, CDR2 YFSETQ.

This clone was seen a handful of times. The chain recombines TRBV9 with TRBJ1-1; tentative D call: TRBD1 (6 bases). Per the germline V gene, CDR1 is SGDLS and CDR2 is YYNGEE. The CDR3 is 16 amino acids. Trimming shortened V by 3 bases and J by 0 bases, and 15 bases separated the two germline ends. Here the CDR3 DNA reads TGTGCCAGCAGCGCGGAACAGGGAGGTGTGAACACTGAAGCTTTCTTT. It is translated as CASSAEQGGVNTEAFF.

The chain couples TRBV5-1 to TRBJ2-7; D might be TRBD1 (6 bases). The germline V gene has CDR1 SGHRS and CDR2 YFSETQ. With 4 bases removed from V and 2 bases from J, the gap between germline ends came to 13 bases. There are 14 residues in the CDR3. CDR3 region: CASSADRVAYEQYF. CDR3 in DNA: TGCGCCAGCAGCGCGGACAGAGTAGCCTACGAGCAGTACTTC.

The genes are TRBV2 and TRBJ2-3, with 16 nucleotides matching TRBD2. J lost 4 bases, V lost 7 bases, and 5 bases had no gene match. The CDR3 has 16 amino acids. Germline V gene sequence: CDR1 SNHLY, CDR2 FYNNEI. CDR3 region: CASTPGLAGGADTQYF. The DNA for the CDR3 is TGTGCCAGCACTCCGGGACTAGCGGGAGGGGCAGATACGCAGTATTTT.

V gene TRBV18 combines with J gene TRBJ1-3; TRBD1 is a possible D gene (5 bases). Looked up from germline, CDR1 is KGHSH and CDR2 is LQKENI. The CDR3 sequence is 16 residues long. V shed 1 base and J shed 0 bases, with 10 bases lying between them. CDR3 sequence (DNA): TGTGCCAGCTCACCACTCGGGGGAATCTCTGGAAACACCATATATTTT. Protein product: CASSPLGGISGNTIYF.

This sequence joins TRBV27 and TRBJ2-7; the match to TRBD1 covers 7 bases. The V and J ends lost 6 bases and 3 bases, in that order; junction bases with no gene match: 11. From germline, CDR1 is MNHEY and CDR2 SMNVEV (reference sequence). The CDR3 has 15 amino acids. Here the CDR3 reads CASSLDSTGDYEQYF. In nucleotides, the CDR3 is TGTGCCAGCAGCCTTGACTCCACAGGGGACTACGAGCAGTACTTC.

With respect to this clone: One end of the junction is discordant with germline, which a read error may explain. CDR3 nucleotides: TGTGCCAGCAGCCTAGGATTGATTCGGGGCCCAAATCAGCCCCAGCATTTT. Translating it yields CASSLGLIRGPNQPQHF. J is TRBJ1-5 and V is TRBV13; TRBD1 might be the D (5 bases). Per the germline V gene, CDR1 is PRHDT and CDR2 is FYEKMQ (reference sequence). This CDR3 region has 17 residues.

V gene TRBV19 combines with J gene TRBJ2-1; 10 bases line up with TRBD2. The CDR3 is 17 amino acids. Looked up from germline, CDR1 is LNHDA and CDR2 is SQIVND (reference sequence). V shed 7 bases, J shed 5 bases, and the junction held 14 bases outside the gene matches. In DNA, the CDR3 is TGTGCCAGTAATTGGGGGTCGAGCGGGAGGGAGCACAATGAGCAGTTCTTC. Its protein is CASNWGSSGREHNEQFF.

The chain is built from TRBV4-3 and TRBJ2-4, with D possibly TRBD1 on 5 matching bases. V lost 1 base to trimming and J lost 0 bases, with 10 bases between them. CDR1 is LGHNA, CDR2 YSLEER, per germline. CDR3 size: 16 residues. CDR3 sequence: CASSQVLTVAKNIQYF. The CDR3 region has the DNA TGCGCCAGCAGCCAAGTCCTGACAGTAGCCAAAAACATTCAGTACTTC.

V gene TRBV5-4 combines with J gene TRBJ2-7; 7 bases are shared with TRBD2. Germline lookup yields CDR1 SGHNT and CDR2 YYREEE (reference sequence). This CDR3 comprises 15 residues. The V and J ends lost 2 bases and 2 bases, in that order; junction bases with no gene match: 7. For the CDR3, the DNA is TGTGCCAGCAGCTTTGGCGGGAGAGGTACCTACGAGCAGTACTTC. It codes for CASSFGGRGTYEQYF.

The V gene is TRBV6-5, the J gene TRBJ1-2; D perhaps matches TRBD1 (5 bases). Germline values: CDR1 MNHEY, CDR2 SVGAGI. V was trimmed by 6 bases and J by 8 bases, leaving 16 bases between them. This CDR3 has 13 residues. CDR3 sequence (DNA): TGTGCCAGCAGCCATCGGGGGGAAGGAGGCTACACCTTC. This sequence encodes CASSHRGEGGYTF.

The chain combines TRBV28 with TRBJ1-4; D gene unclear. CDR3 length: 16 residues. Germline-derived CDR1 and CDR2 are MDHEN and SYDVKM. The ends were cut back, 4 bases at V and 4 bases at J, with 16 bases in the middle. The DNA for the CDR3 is TGTGCCAGCAGTTCGACCAGAGCCCGGGATAATGAAAAACTGTTTTTT. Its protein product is CASSSTRARDNEKLFF.

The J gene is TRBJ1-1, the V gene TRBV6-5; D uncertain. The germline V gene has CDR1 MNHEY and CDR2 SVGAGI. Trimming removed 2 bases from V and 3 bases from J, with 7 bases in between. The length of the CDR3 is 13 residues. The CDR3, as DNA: TGTGCCAGCAGTTACCCCGCTCACACTGAAGCTTTCTTT. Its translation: CASSYPAHTEAFF.